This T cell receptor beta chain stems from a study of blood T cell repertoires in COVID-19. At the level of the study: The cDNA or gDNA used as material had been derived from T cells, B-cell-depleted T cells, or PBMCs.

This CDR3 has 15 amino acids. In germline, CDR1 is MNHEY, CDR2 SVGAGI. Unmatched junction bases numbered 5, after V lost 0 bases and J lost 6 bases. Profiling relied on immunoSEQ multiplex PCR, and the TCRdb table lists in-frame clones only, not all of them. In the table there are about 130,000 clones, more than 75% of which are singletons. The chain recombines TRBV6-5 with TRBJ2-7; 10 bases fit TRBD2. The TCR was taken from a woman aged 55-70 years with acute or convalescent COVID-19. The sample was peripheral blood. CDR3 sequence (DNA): TGTGCCAGCAGTTACTCAGCCCTAGCGGGAGCCGAGCAGTACTTC. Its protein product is CASSYSALAGAEQYF.